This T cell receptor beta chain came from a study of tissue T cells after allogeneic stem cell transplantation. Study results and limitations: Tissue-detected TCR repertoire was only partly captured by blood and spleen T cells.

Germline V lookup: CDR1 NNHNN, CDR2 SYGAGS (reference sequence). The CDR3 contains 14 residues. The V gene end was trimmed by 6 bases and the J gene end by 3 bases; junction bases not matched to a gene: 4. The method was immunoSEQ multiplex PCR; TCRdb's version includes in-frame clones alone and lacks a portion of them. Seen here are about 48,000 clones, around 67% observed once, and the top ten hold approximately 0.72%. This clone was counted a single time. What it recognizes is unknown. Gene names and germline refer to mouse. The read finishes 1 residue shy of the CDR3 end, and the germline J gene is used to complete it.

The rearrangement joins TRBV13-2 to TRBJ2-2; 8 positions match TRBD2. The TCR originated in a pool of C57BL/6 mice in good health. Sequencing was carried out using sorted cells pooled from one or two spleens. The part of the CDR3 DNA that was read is TGTGCCAGCGCCCAACTGGGGGACACCGGGCAGCTCTAC. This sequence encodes CASAQLGDTGQLY. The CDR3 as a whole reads CASAQLGDTGQLYF.